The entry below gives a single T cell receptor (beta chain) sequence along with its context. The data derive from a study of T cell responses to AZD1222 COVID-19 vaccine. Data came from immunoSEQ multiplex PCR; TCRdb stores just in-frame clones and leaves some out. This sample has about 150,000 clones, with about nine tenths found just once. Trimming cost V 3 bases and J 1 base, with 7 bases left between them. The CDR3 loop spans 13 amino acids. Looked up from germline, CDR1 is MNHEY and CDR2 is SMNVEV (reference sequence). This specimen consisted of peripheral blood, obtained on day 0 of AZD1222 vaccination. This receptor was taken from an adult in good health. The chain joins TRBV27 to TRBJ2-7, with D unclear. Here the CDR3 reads CASSFQASYEQYF. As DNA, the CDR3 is TGTGCCAGCAGTTTTCAGGCTTCCTACGAGCAGTACTTC.